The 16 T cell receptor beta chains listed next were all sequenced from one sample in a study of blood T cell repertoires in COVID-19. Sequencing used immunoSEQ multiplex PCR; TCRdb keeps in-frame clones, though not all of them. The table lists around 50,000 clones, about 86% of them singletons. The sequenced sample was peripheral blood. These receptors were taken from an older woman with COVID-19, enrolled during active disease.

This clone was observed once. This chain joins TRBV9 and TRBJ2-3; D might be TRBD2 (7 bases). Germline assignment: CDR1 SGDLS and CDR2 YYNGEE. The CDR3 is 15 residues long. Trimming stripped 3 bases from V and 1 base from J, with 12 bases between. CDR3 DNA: TGTGCCAGCAGCGGGTTCGGGGGGCGCACAGATACGCAGTATTTT. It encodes CASSGFGGRTDTQYF.

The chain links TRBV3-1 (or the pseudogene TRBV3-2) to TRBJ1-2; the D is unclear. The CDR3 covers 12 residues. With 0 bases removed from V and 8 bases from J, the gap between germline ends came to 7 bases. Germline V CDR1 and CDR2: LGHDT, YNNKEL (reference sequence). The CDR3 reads CASSQDGRGYTF. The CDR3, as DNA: TGTGCCAGCAGCCAAGATGGCAGGGGCTACACCTTC.

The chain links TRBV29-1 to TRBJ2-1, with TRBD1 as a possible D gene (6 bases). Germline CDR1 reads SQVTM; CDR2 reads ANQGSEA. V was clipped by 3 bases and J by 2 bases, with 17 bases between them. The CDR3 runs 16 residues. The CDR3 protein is CSVEGAPILPYNEQFF. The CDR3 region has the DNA TGCAGCGTTGAGGGGGCCCCCATTTTGCCCTACAATGAGCAGTTCTTC.

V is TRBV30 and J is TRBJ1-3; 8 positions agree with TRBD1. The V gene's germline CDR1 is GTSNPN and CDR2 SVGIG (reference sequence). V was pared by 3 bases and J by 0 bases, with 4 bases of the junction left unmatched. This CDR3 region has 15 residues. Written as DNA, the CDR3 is TGTGCCTGGAGGGACAGGGCAAGCTCTGGAAACACCATATATTTT. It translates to CAWRDRASSGNTIYF.

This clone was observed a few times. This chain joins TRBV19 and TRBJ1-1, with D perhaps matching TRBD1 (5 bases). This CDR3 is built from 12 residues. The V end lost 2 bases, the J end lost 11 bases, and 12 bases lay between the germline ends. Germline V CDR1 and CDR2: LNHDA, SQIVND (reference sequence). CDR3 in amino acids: CASSILRQTAFF. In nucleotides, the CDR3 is TGTGCCAGTAGTATATTAAGACAGACGGCTTTCTTT.

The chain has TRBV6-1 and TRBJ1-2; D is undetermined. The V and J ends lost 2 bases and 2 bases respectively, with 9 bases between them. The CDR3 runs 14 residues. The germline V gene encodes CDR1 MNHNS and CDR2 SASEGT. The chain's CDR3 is CASSELGRNYGYTF. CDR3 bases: TGTGCCAGCAGTGAACTCGGGAGAAACTATGGCTACACCTTC.

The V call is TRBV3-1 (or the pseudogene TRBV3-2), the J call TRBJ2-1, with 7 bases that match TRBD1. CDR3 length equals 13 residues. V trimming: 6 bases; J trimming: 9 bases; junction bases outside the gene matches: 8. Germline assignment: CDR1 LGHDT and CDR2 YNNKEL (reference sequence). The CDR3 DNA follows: TGTGCCAGCAGAGGGACAGCGGCCGGTGAGCAGTTCTTC. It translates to CASRGTAAGEQFF.

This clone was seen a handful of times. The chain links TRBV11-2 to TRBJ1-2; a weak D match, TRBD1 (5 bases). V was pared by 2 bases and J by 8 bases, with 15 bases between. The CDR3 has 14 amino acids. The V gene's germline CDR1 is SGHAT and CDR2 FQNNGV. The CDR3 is CASSLSQSRGGYTF. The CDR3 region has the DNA TGTGCCAGCAGCTTATCACAGTCTAGGGGAGGCTACACCTTC.

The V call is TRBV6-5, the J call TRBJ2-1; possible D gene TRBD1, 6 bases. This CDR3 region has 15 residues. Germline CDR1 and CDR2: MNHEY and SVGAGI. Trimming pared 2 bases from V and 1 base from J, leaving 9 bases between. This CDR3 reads CASSYDRRSYNEQFF. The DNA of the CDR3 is TGTGCCAGCAGTTACGACAGGCGGTCCTACAATGAGCAGTTCTTC.

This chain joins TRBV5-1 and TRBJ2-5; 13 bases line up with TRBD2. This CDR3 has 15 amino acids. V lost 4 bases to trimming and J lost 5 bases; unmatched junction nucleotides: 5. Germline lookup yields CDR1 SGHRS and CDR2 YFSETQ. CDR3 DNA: TGCGCCAGCAGCCAGGGACTAGCGGGACTCGAGACCCAGTACTTC. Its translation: CASSQGLAGLETQYF.

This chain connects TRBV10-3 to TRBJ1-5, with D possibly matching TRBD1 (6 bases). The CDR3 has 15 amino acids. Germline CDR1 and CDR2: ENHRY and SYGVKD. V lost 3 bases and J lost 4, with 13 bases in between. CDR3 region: CAISEWGPGNQPQHF. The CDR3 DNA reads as TGTGCCATCAGTGAATGGGGGCCAGGTAATCAGCCCCAGCATTTT.

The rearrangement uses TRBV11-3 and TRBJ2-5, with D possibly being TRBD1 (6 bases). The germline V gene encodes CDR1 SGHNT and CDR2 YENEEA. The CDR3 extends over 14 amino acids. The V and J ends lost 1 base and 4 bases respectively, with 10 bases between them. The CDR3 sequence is CASSLVGRGETQYF. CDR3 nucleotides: TGTGCCAGCAGCTTAGTCGGCAGGGGAGAGACCCAGTACTTC.

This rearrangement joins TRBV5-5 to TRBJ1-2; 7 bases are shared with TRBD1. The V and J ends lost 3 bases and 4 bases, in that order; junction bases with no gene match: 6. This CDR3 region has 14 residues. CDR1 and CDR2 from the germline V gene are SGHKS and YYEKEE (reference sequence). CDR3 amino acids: CASSSTGTAYGYTF. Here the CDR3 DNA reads TGTGCCAGCAGCTCAACCGGGACAGCCTATGGCTACACCTTC.

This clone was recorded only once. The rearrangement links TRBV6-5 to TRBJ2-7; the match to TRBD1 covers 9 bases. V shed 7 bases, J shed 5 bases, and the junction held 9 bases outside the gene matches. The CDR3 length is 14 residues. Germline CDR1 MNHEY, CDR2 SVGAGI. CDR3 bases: TGTGCCAGCAAAATACAGGGGGCGCACAACGAGCAGTACTTC. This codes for CASKIQGAHNEQYF.

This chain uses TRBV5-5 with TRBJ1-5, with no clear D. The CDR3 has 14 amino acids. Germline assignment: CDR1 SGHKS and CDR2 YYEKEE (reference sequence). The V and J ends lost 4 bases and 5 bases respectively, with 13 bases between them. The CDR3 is CASSPGFHDQPQHF. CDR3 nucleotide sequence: TGTGCCAGCAGCCCAGGATTTCACGATCAGCCCCAGCATTTT. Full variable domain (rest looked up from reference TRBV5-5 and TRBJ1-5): DAGVTQSPTHLIKTRGQQVTLRCSPISGHKSVSWYQQVLGQGPQFIFQYYEKEERGRGNFPDRFSARQFPNYSSELNVNALLLGDSALYLCASSPGFHDQPQHFGDGTRLSIL.

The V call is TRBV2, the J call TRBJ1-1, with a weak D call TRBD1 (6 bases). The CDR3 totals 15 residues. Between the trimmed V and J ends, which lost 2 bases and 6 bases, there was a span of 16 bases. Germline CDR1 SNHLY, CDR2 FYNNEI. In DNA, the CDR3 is TGTGCCAGCAGTGAATTAGAGAGGGGGAATCCTGAAGCTTTCTTT. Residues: CASSELERGNPEAFF.